This T cell receptor (beta chain) was identified during a study of PD-L1 blockade in urothelial cancer. Overall study results and limits: Below-median pretreatment blood TCR clonality was associated with improved progression-free and overall survival.

As concerns this clone: Its antigen is currently unknown.

The repertoire was sequenced with immunoSEQ multiplex PCR; TCRdb's copy has only in-frame clones and lacks some. The table has approximately 50,000 clones, around 84% seen once. V gave up 5 bases and J gave up 1 base, with 12 bases separating them. Germline assignment: CDR1 SEHNR and CDR2 FQNEAQ (reference sequence). CDR3 length equals 15 residues. Indicated time point: pretreatment peripheral blood. The sample consisted of PBMCs, taken around atezolizumab (anti-PD-L1) treatment. The chain employs TRBV7-9 and TRBJ1-3, with D perhaps TRBD1 (5 bases). This receptor was taken from a man in his 60s with urothelial cancer. CDR3: CASSPVGGSGNTIYF. The CDR3 coding sequence is TGTGCCAGCAGCCCCGTGGGGGGATCTGGAAACACCATATATTTT.